Reported below is one T cell receptor (beta chain). Its specificity is unknown. The entry originates in a study of cytomegalovirus exposure and HLA in healthy donors. Both 60 Vbeta primers and 13 Jbeta primers went into the PCR. Clones were read by immunoSEQ multiplex PCR, and TCRdb kept only the in-frame ones, dropping some. The table counts roughly 190,000 clones; about 6.8% lies in the top ten. This CDR3 is 14 amino acids long. Deletions cut 4 bases from V and 5 bases from J, with 16 bases between. Germline CDR1 and CDR2: SGHRS and YFSETQ. Study-wide results and limits: It was assumed in the presence/absence analyses that sequencing depth was roughly uniform across donors. According to an earlier analysis, most TCR beta V segments yielded productive rearrangements about 87% or about 30% of the time. Rare sequences made up most TCRs, while some public TCRs were found in many donors.

This sequence originates from a man younger than 45 in good health and CMV-seronegative. The sample taken for sequencing was PBMCs. The chain carries TRBV5-1 and TRBJ2-7, with D possibly matching TRBD1 (5 bases). The CDR3 DNA reads as TGCGCCAGCAGCCTGAGACACCCAGGGAACGAGCAGTACTTC. This encodes CASSLRHPGNEQYF. Filled out from reference TRBV5-1 and TRBJ2-7, the complete variable domain reads KAGVTQTPRYLIKTRGQQVTLSCSPISGHRSVSWYQQTPGQGLQFLFEYFSETQRNKGNFPGRFSGRQFSNSRSEMNVSTLELGDSALYLCASSLRHPGNEQYFGPGTRLTVT.